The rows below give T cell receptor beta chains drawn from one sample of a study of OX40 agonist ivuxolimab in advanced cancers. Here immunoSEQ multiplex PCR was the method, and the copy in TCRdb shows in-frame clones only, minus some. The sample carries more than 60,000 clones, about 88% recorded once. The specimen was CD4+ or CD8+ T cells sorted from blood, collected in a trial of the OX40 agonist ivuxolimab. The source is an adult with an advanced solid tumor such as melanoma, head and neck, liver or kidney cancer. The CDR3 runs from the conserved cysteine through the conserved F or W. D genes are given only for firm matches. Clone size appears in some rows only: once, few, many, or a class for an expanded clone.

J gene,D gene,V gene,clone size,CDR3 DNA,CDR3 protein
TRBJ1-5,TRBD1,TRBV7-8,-,TGTGCCAGCAGCTTAGGGGGCAGGGGGTATCAGCCCCAGCATTTT,CASSLGGRGYQPQHF
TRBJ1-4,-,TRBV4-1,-,TGCGCCAGCAGCCGGGGTACAACTAATGAAAAACTGTTTTTT,CASSRGTTNEKLFF
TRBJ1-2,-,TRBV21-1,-,TGTGCCAGCCTTCTACATAGGGACGGGATAATCTATGGCTACACCTTC,CASLLHRDGIIYGYTF
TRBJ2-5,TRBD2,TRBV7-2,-,TGTGCCAGCAGCTTAGGAGGGCGGGGGTCCCAAGAGACCCAGTACTTC,CASSLGGRGSQETQYF
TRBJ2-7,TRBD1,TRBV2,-,TGTGCCAGCACCACCCTGGGACAGGGGGCCTACGAGCAGTACTTC,CASTTLGQGAYEQYF
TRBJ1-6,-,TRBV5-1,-,TGCGCCAGCAGCTTGGGTGGGGAAGTCTCACCCCTCCACTTT,CASSLGGEVSPLHF
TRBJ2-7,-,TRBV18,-,TGTGCCAGCTCACTCCTCCGGACGGAGACCTACGAGCAGTACTTC,CASSLLRTETYEQYF
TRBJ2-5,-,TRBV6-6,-,TGTGCCAGCAGCGTCTTTAGGGGAGAGACCCAGTACTTC,CASSVFRGETQYF
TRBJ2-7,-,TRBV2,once,TGTGCCAGCAGTGACACACCGTACGAGCAGTACTTC,CASSDTPYEQYF
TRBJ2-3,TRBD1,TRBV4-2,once,TGTGCCAGCAGCCAAGATACAGGGGTGGCCACAGATACGCAGTATTTT,CASSQDTGVATDTQYF
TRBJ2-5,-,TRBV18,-,TGTGCCAGCTCCCCAACCGACCGGAAGACCCAGTACTTC,CASSPTDRKTQYF
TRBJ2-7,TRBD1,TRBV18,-,TGTGCCAGCTCACCGAACTTAGGACAGGGGCGTAGAGATCCCTCATACGAGCAGTACTTC,CASSPNLGQGRRDPSYEQYF
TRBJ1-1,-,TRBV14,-,TGTGCCAGCAGCCCTTATCCAACAGTTGAAGCTTTCTTT,CASSPYPTVEAFF
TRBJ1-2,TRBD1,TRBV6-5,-,TGTGCCAGCAGCAGACAGGGGCCAGGCGGCTACACCTTC,CASSRQGPGGYTF
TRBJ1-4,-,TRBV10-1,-,TGCGCCAGCAGTGATGGAGGAAAACTGTTTTTT,CASSDGGKLFF
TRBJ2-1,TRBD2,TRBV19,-,TGTGCCAGTAGGACTCATAGCGGGGGAAGACACAATGAGCAGTTCTTC,CASRTHSGGRHNEQFF
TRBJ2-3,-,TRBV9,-,TGTGCCAGCAGCCCCCGGGCGGGGATAGATACGCAGTATTTT,CASSPRAGIDTQYF
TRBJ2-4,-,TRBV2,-,TGTGCCAGCATGGGCCGGGGGGCTCTAAACATTCAGTACTTC,CASMGRGALNIQYF
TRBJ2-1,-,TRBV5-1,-,TGCGCCAGCAGCTTGGGTCAGCTAGGCATGGTCACAGGGAGCAGTGAGCAGTTCTTC,CASSLGQLGMVTGSSEQFF
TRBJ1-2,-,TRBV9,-,TGTGCCAGCAGCGTAGGAGGCGGGCGCTCCAACTATGGCTACACCTTC,CASSVGGGRSNYGYTF
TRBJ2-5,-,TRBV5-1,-,TGCGCCAGCAGCTACGGGGGTTGGGAGGAGACCCAGTACTTC,CASSYGGWEETQYF
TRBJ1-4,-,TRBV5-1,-,TGCGCCAGCAGCCCTTTAGGGGCGACCCAGGGAGAAAAACTGTTTTTT,CASSPLGATQGEKLFF
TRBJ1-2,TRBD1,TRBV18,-,TGTGCCAGCGCCGGGGACAGAAGCTACACCTTC,CASAGDRSYTF
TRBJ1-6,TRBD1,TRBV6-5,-,TGTGCCAGCAGTCCGGGACAGCATTCTGTATCCCTCCACTTT,CASSPGQHSVSLHF
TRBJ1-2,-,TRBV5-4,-,TGTGCCAGCAGCTTGGCGAGGACAGCCTATGGCTACACCTTC,CASSLARTAYGYTF
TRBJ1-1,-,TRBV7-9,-,TGTGCCAGCAGCCGGGGCGGCTGGGACACTGAAGCTTTCTTT,CASSRGGWDTEAFF
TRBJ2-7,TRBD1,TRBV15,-,TGTGCCACCAGCAGAGATCAGGGGGCGAAGGACGAGCAGTACTTC,CATSRDQGAKDEQYF
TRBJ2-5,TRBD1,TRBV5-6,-,TGTGCCAGCAGCTTGAGGTACGGGACAGCCATAGAGACCCAGTACTTC,CASSLRYGTAIETQYF
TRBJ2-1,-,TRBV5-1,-,TGCGCCAGCAGCTTGGAATTAATTTACAATGAGCAGTTCTTC,CASSLELIYNEQFF
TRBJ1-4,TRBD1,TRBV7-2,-,TGTGCCAGCAGCTCGGACAGGGGGCTTTTTAAACTGTTTTTT,CASSSDRGLFKLFF
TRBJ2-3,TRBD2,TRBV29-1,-,TGCAGCGTTGAAAACGGGGGGGATACGCAGTATTTT,CSVENGGDTQYF
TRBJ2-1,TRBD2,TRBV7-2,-,TGTGCCAGCAGCTTGGGACTAGCGGGGGGGCCAAGGTACAATGAGCAGTTCTTC,CASSLGLAGGPRYNEQFF
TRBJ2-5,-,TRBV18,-,TGTGCCAGCTCACCGAACCAAGAGACCCAGTACTTC,CASSPNQETQYF
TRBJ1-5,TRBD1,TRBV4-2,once,TGTGCCAGCAGCCAAGATTCTAGTTGGGACAGCAGCAATCAGCCCCAGCATTTT,CASSQDSSWDSSNQPQHF
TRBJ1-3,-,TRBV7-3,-,TGTGCCAGCAGCTTAAACGGCAGAGCCTCTGGAAACACCATATATTTT,CASSLNGRASGNTIYF
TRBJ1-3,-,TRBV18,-,TGTGCCAGCTCGCAAATTCCGGATGGAAACACCATATATTTT,CASSQIPDGNTIYF
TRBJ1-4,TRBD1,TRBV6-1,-,TGTGCCAGCAGTGAGGGACAGGGGGTTCTTAATGAAAAACTGTTTTTT,CASSEGQGVLNEKLFF
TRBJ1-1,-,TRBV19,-,TGTGCCAGTAGCCCCCAACGGACAGAGAACACTGAAGCTTTCTTT,CASSPQRTENTEAFF
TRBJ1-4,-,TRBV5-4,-,TGTGCCAGCAGCGACGGGAAGGGTAGTAATGAAAAACTGTTTTTT,CASSDGKGSNEKLFF
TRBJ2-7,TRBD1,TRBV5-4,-,TGTGCCAGCAGAGGGGGACAGTCCTACGAGCAGTACTTC,CASRGGQSYEQYF
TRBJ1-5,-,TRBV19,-,TGTGCCTCAACAACAGGGTATGGCAATCAGCCCCAGCATTTT,CASTTGYGNQPQHF
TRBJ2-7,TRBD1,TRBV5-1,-,TGCGCCAGCAGCTTCCCGGACAGGGCCCCCTACGAGCAGTACTTC,CASSFPDRAPYEQYF
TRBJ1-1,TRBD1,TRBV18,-,TGTGCCAGCTCACAGGGACAGGGTGGCACTGAAGCTTTCTTT,CASSQGQGGTEAFF
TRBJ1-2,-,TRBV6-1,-,TGTGCCAGCAGTGAACGACCAGGCGACCGAGGCGCCTTC,CASSERPGDRGAF
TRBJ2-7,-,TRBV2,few,TGTGCCAGCAGTGAACCTTTCTCCTACGAGCAGTACTTC,CASSEPFSYEQYF
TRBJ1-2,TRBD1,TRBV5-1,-,TGCGCCAGCAGCTCTACAGGGGCAACGGGCTATGGCTACACCTTC,CASSSTGATGYGYTF
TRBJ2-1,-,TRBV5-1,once,TGCGCCAGCAGCTTGGGGGGTCGACACAATGAGCAGTTCTTC,CASSLGGRHNEQFF
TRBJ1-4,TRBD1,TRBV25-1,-,TGTGCCAGCGGGGGACAGGGGGCTACAAATGAAAAACTGTTTTTT,CASGGQGATNEKLFF
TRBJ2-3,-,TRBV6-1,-,TGTGCCAGCAGTGAGACTTGGGGTTACACAGATACGCAGTATTTT,CASSETWGYTDTQYF
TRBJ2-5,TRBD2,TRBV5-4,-,TGTGCCAGCAGCTTGGCGGGGGGGCGGGAGACCCAGTACTTC,CASSLAGGRETQYF
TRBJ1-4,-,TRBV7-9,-,TGTGCCAGCCGGGGGGGTAGAAATGAAAAACTGTTTTTT,CASRGGRNEKLFF
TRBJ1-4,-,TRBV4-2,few,TGTGCCAGCAGTGAGCTTAAGGGAACTAATGAAAAACTGTTTTTT,CASSELKGTNEKLFF
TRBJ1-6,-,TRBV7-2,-,TGTGCCAGCAGCATGGGGGCGGGGCGGGATAATTCACCCCTCCACTTT,CASSMGAGRDNSPLHF
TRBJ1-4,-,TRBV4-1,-,TGCGCCAGCAGCCAGGGACGGGACGGATATAATGAAAAACTGTTTTTT,CASSQGRDGYNEKLFF
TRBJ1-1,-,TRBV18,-,TGTGCCAGCTCACCGCAGGGACAGAACACTGAAGCTTTCTTT,CASSPQGQNTEAFF
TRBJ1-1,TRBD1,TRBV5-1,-,TGCGCCAGCAGACATACAGGGGTGAACACTGAAGCTTTCTTT,CASRHTGVNTEAFF
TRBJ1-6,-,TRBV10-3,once,TGTGCCATCAGGAAGACCTTGTCCTCGGGTAACCCCAAGCTCTCACCCCTCCACTTT,CAIRKTLSSGNPKLSPLHF
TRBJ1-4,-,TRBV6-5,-,TGTGCCAGCAGCTTCGATGTGTCTAATGAAAAACTGTTTTTT,CASSFDVSNEKLFF
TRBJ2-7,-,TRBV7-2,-,TGTGCCAGCAGCTTAGGCGGCCGACCCTCCTACGAGCAGTACTTC,CASSLGGRPSYEQYF
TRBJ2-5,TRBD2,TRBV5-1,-,TGCGCCAGCAGCTTGGGGAAGACTAGCGGGGGCCAAGAGACCCAGTACTTC,CASSLGKTSGGQETQYF